The source of this T cell receptor (beta chain) is a study of blood T cell repertoires in COVID-19. Across the whole study: PBMCs, B-cell-depleted T cells, or T cells provided the cDNA or gDNA that made up the material.

This CDR3 has 15 amino acids. Trimming removed 0 bases from V and 5 bases from J; junction bases left unmatched: 3. Germline CDR1 is KGHDR and CDR2 is SFDVKD. Here immunoSEQ multiplex PCR was the method, and the copy in TCRdb shows in-frame clones only, minus some. This sample has roughly 54,000 clones, with around 93% found just once. The chain uses TRBV24-1 and TRBJ2-1; 7 nucleotides line up with TRBD2. Input material: peripheral blood. The sequence was obtained from a woman aged 60 to 75 with active or convalescent COVID-19. CDR3 residues: CATSDLRLADNEQFF. The CDR3 coding sequence is TGTGCCACCAGTGATTTGAGGCTAGCGGACAATGAGCAGTTCTTC.